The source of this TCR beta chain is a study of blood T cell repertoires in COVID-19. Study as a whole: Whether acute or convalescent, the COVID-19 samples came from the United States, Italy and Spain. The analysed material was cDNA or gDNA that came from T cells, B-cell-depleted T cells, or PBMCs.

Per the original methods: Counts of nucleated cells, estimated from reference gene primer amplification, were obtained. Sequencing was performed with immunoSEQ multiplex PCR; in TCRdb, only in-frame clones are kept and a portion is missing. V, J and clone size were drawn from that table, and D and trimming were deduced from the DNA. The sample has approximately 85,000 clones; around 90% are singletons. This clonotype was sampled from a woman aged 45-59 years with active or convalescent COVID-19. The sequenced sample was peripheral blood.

CDR3 in DNA: TGTGCCAGCAGTTGGGGGACAACAGGGTACGAGCAGTACTTC. Protein sequence: CASSWGTTGYEQYF. This chain joins TRBV27 and TRBJ2-7; possibly TRBD1 for D (6 bases). The ends were cut back, 4 bases at V and 4 bases at J, with 14 bases in the middle. The CDR3 extends over 14 amino acids. Germline CDR1 is MNHEY and CDR2 is SMNVEV (reference sequence).